This T cell receptor beta chain is from a study of T-cell memory formation after mild COVID-19. At the level of the study: Among the donors, TCR clusters were largely specific to each donor. The study's findings and limits: SARS-CoV-2 specificity of second-wave clones peaking day 37 was unconfirmed. Pre-infection memory contained some responding clones, which suggested that cross-reactive memory had joined.

Turning to this clonotype: Its antigen is not known.

5'RACE primed at constant segments yielded TCR alpha and TCR beta cDNA libraries bearing sample barcodes and UMIs. One entry per CDR3 protein, called by TCRdb with MiXCR from the 5' RACE reads. The data contain about 160,000 distinct CDR3 sequences, roughly a third of them singletons. The ends were cut back, 2 bases at V and 2 bases at J, with 9 bases in the middle. The CDR3 extends over 14 amino acids. The rearrangement uses TRBV12-3 or TRBV12-4 and TRBJ1-2; D call uncertain. This receptor was obtained from an adult woman who had mild COVID-19 (a few samples of this study predate the infection). Cell type and time point are not known. The material sequenced was PBMCs or a T cell subset sorted from them (not recorded which). CDR3 region: CASSLKNLNYGYTF. The CDR3 nucleotides read TGTGCCAGCAGTTTAAAGAACCTGAACTATGGCTACACCTTC.